The rows below give T cell receptor beta chains drawn from one sample of a study of T cells in Graves' hyperthyroidism and ophthalmopathy. MiXCR was run by TCRdb on the multiplex PCR reads, yielding one entry per CDR3 protein. The top ten hold around 16% of the sample, which has approximately 640,000 distinct CDR3 sequences, about 18% seen once. Sequencing was performed on blood. These receptors came from a middle-aged man with Graves' hyperthyroidism. Both conserved end residues are part of each CDR3. A D gene is named only where the DNA matches it firmly. Only some rows state a clone size, as once, few, many or a class for expanded clones.

j_call | clone_size | d_call | cdr3_length | v_call | cdr3_nt | cdr3_aa
TRBJ2-1 | few | NA | 14 | TRBV15 | TGTGCCACCAGCAGAACCCGGACGGATAATGAGCAGTTCTTC | CATSRTRTDNEQFF
TRBJ1-5 | many | NA | 14 | TRBV28 | TGTGCCAGCAGTTTCCAACCTCGGGGTCAGCCCCAGCATTTT | CASSFQPRGQPQHF
TRBJ1-2 | few | NA | 16 | TRBV5-1 | TGCGCCAGCAGCTTGGAACGCAGGGGATGGCACTATGGCTACACCTTC | CASSLERRGWHYGYTF
TRBJ2-5 | many | NA | 15 | TRBV27 | TGTGCCAGCAGTTCGGGGGTTTCAACGGCAGAGACCCAGTACTTC | CASSSGVSTAETQYF
TRBJ2-5 | many | TRBD2 | 14 | TRBV18 | TGTGCCAGCAGCCCGGGACTAGCTGGAGAGACCCAGTACTTC | CASSPGLAGETQYF
TRBJ2-7 | NA | NA | 15 | TRBV6-1 | TGTGCCAGCAGCCCAACGACTACCTTCTCCTACGAGCAGTACTTC | CASSPTTTFSYEQYF
TRBJ2-3 | few | NA | 14 | TRBV20-1 | TGCAGTGCTAGAGTGGCGGGGATCACAGATACGCAGTATTTT | CSARVAGITDTQYF
TRBJ2-2 | many | NA | 15 | TRBV28 | TGTGCCAGCAGTTTCCTGCAGGACCCCACCGGGGAGCTGTTTTTT | CASSFLQDPTGELFF
TRBJ2-3 | many | NA | 17 | TRBV3-1 | TGTGCCAGCAGCCAAGATCGGCCGGGCACTCTCACAGATACGCAGTATTTT | CASSQDRPGTLTDTQYF
TRBJ2-5 | many | NA | 14 | TRBV29-1 | TGCAGCGTTGCTAGACAGTCTCGCCAAGAGACCCAGTACTTC | CSVARQSRQETQYF